The present TCR beta chain was sequenced within a study of chemoradiotherapy in HPV16-positive cancers. The V gene lost 11 bases and the J gene lost 5 bases, with 18 bases spanning the gap. CDR1 LGHNA and CDR2 YNFKEQ come from the germline V gene. The CDR3 spans 13 residues. Repeated repertoire sampling spanned the course of chemoradiotherapy. Generated by immunoSEQ multiplex PCR, the TCRdb table keeps only in-frame clones and is missing some. Among approximately 20,000 clones listed, 85% to 90% were seen once. The TCR sequence derives from a human donor with HPV-associated anogenital cancer. The chain joins TRBV4-2 to TRBJ1-1; perhaps TRBD1 as D (6 bases). The sequences come from blood, collected from a patient who underwent chemoradiotherapy. CDR3 residues: CARAGHKETEAFF. The CDR3 nucleotides are TGTGCCCGCGCGGGACACAAAGAGACTGAAGCTTTCTTT.